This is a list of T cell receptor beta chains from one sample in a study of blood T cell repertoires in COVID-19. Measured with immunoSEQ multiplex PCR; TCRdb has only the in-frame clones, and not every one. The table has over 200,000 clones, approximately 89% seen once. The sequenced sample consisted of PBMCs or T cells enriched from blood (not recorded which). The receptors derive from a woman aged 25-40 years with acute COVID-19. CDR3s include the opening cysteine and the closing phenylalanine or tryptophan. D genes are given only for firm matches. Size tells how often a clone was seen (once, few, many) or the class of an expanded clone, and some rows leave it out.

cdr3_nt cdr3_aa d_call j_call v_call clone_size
TGTGCCAGCAGCGGAACTAGCGTACCCTACAATGAGCAGTTCTTC CASSGTSVPYNEQFF TRBD2 TRBJ2-1 TRBV9 .
TGTGCCAGCAGTTTACCTGGACAAGCGAACACTGAAGCTTTCTTT CASSLPGQANTEAFF . TRBJ1-1 TRBV28 .
TGTGCCAGCAGGGGGCTGGACTATGGCTACACCTTC CASRGLDYGYTF . TRBJ1-2 TRBV27 .
TGTGCCAGCTCACCGTGGACAGGAGGACCGCAGTTCTTC CASSPWTGGPQFF TRBD1 TRBJ2-1 TRBV18 once
TGTGCCAGTCGCCTAAGGGGGAGCAATCAGCCCCAGCATTTT CASRLRGSNQPQHF . TRBJ1-5 TRBV19 .
TGTGCCAGCTGTGACAGGGGCTATAATTCACCCCTCCACTTT CASCDRGYNSPLHF TRBD1 TRBJ1-6 TRBV6-1 .
TGTGCCAGCAGCTTCCAGAATCAGCCCCAGCATTTT CASSFQNQPQHF . TRBJ1-5 TRBV7-8 .
TGTGCCAGCAGCTCGACGTCAGGGTTTCTCTCTGGAAACACCATATATTTT CASSSTSGFLSGNTIYF . TRBJ1-3 TRBV11-2 .
TGTGCCACCAGTGATACAGGGCCGGGGGAGACCCAGTACTTC CATSDTGPGETQYF . TRBJ2-5 TRBV24-1 .
TGTGCCAGCAGCTTAGGGGGACAGGGGACTCACAATGAGCAGTTCTTC CASSLGGQGTHNEQFF TRBD1 TRBJ2-1 TRBV7-6 .
TGCGCCAGCAGCCAAGCCGGACTTTTCTATGGCTACACCTTC CASSQAGLFYGYTF . TRBJ1-2 TRBV4-1 .
TGTGCCAGCAGTTTGTTCCCAGGCTCTGGAAACACCATATATTTT CASSLFPGSGNTIYF . TRBJ1-3 TRBV28 .
TGTGCCAGCAGCTTAGATCTTCCGGGGGGGTACAATGAGCAGTTCTTC CASSLDLPGGYNEQFF TRBD2 TRBJ2-1 TRBV7-2 .
TGTGCCATCAGTGGTGGACAGGGGAACTATGGCTACACCTTC CAISGGQGNYGYTF TRBD1 TRBJ1-2 TRBV10-3 once
TGTGCCACCAGCCGTGCGGGACAGGGGAGAAACGAGCAGTACTTC CATSRAGQGRNEQYF TRBD1 TRBJ2-7 TRBV15 .
TGTGCCAGCAGCTTACCCCATGGACAGGGGCGAGGAGCTTTCTTT CASSLPHGQGRGAFF TRBD1 TRBJ1-1 TRBV7-2 .
TGCGCCAGCAGCCAGGACAGGGTTTACGAGCAGTACTTC CASSQDRVYEQYF TRBD1 TRBJ2-7 TRBV4-3 .
TGTGCCAGTTCCTTGAGCTCCTATAATTCACCCCTCCACTTT CASSLSSYNSPLHF . TRBJ1-6 TRBV9 few
TGTGCCACCACCTCTGACAGGGTCGGCGGGGAGCTGTTTTTT CATTSDRVGGELFF TRBD1 TRBJ2-2 TRBV24-1 .
TGTGCCAGCAGCTTAGAGGCAGGGCGGAAAGGAAACACCATATATTTT CASSLEAGRKGNTIYF . TRBJ1-3 TRBV13 few
TGCGCCAGCAGCTTGACGGGATATAATTCACCCCTCCACTTT CASSLTGYNSPLHF . TRBJ1-6 TRBV10-2 .
TGTGCCAGTAGCCTTCGCAGGGAAGCTTTCTTT CASSLRREAFF . TRBJ1-1 TRBV19 .
TGTGCCAGCAGCTTCGAGCGGGGATCATCCCTAAGGGGTGAGCAGTTCTTC CASSFERGSSLRGEQFF TRBD2 TRBJ2-1 TRBV7-3 few
TGTGCCAGCAGCTTAGTAGCGACTAGCGGTTTCACAGATACGCAGTATTTT CASSLVATSGFTDTQYF TRBD2 TRBJ2-3 TRBV7-2 .
TGTGCCAGCAGCGGTAGCGGGGGGCCGGTAGGGGAGCAGTTCTTC CASSGSGGPVGEQFF TRBD2 TRBJ2-1 TRBV9 .
TGCGCCAGCAGCCAAGAACGGGTTTCCGTTGATGGCTACACCTTC CASSQERVSVDGYTF . TRBJ1-2 TRBV4-1 .
TGTGCCAGCAGTTCCGGACTAGCGGGCCCAGATACGCAGTATTTT CASSSGLAGPDTQYF TRBD2 TRBJ2-3 TRBV6-2/TRBV6-3 once
TGTGCTAGTTCTATTAAGGACTCCGCCCTGGGGACAGATACGCAGTATTTT CASSIKDSALGTDTQYF . TRBJ2-3 TRBV12-5 .
TGTGCCAGCAGGGCGAGGACAGGGGAAGGGAATGGCTACACCTTC CASRARTGEGNGYTF TRBD1 TRBJ1-2 TRBV2 .
TGTGCCAGCACGCAGCGCGGGGGCTGGTACGAGCAGTACTTC CASTQRGGWYEQYF . TRBJ2-7 TRBV28 .
TGTGCCTGGAGTGGACTAGCGGGGGCCCGACGAGGCACCGGGGAGCTGTTTTTT CAWSGLAGARRGTGELFF TRBD2 TRBJ2-2 TRBV30 .
TGTGCCAGCAGCTTCCAGGGGATAAGCTATGGCTACACCTTC CASSFQGISYGYTF . TRBJ1-2 TRBV5-5 .
TGTGCCAGCAGCTCCGGGACAGGGGAGTTGAACACCGGGGAGCTGTTTTTT CASSSGTGELNTGELFF TRBD1 TRBJ2-2 TRBV13 .
TGTGCCAGCAGTTTATTGGGGACAGGCGGCGGGAGCAATCAGCCCCAGCATTTT CASSLLGTGGGSNQPQHF TRBD1 TRBJ1-5 TRBV27 .
TGTGCCACCAAGGGACAGAACACCGGGGAGCTGTTTTTT CATKGQNTGELFF . TRBJ2-2 TRBV24-1 .
TGTGCCAGCAGCCCATGGACTAGTTCGCGCTCCTACAATGAGCAGTTCTTC CASSPWTSSRSYNEQFF TRBD2 TRBJ2-1 TRBV7-6 .
TGTGCCAGCAGACGGACAGGAAGAACCTACGAGCAGTACTTC CASRRTGRTYEQYF TRBD1 TRBJ2-7 TRBV5-6 .
TGTGCCAGTAGTGGACAGGGCCTGGGAAGCAATCAGCCCCAGCATTTT CASSGQGLGSNQPQHF TRBD1 TRBJ1-5 TRBV19 .
TGTGCCAGCAGTTTTCGGTCAGGGCTTGAGCAGTTCTTC CASSFRSGLEQFF . TRBJ2-1 TRBV12-3/TRBV12-4 .
TGCGCCAGCAGCCAAGAGGGGACTGTTTTTTATGGCTACACCTTC CASSQEGTVFYGYTF . TRBJ1-2 TRBV4-3 once
TGTGCCAGCAGAGTTACTTCAGGGGTTACGAACACCGGGGAGCTGTTTTTT CASRVTSGVTNTGELFF . TRBJ2-2 TRBV27 once
TGTGCCAGCAGCCAATGGCTTTCTGGAAACACCATATATTTT CASSQWLSGNTIYF . TRBJ1-3 TRBV3-1/TRBV3-2 .
TGCGCCAGCAGCCTTCAGGGGACCAAAGAGACCCAGTACTTC CASSLQGTKETQYF . TRBJ2-5 TRBV5-1 .
TGTGCCAGTAGTATGCCTAACCGACAGGGCGAGCAGTACTTC CASSMPNRQGEQYF TRBD1 TRBJ2-7 TRBV19 .
TGTGCCAGCAGCGTCGGACAGGGCCCCTACAATGAGCAGTTCTTC CASSVGQGPYNEQFF TRBD1 TRBJ2-1 TRBV9 .
TGTGCCAGTCGACAGGGGGAGACCCAGTACTTC CASRQGETQYF TRBD1 TRBJ2-5 TRBV19 .
TGTGCCAGCAGTTACTCGATCCAGGCCTATGGCTACACCTTC CASSYSIQAYGYTF . TRBJ1-2 TRBV6-2/TRBV6-3 .
TGTGCCAGCAGCTTAGCAGCGGGACAGGGGGTCTACGAGCAGTACTTC CASSLAAGQGVYEQYF TRBD1 TRBJ2-7 TRBV7-8 .
TGTGCCATCAGTCCAAACCTCAGCTCCTATAATTCACCCCTCCACTTT CAISPNLSSYNSPLHF . TRBJ1-6 TRBV10-3 .
TGTGCCAGCACCGCGGGGGCCCGGCCCTCACCCCTCCACTTT CASTAGARPSPLHF . TRBJ1-6 TRBV28 .
TGCGCCAGCAGCTGGGACAGGGTCTACGAGCAGTACTTC CASSWDRVYEQYF TRBD1 TRBJ2-7 TRBV5-1 .
TGTGCCAGTTTACACCACTCTGGAAACACCATATATTTT CASLHHSGNTIYF . TRBJ1-3 TRBV25-1 .
TGTGCCAGCAGCTTAGCTGGGGGAGGCTCTGGAAACACCATATATTTT CASSLAGGGSGNTIYF . TRBJ1-3 TRBV7-2 .
TGCAGTGCTAGTCTGGGACAGAACACTGAAGCTTTCTTT CSASLGQNTEAFF . TRBJ1-1 TRBV20-1 .
TGTGCCACCAGCGTCCGAGGGCCCACAGATACGCAGTATTTT CATSVRGPTDTQYF . TRBJ2-3 TRBV15 .